These 32 T cell receptor beta chains share one sample of origin, sequenced in a study of T cell changes during pregnancy in multiple sclerosis. Produced via immunoSEQ multiplex PCR; TCRdb's table is partial and in-frame only. The sample has around 88,000 clones; roughly 92% are singletons. The sample was peripheral blood, taken in the first trimester of pregnancy. All receptors derive from a female donor with multiple sclerosis, enrolled in a pregnancy study.

Points on this clone: The sample has other DNA sequences that encode this CDR3 too. As DNA, the CDR3 is TGTGCCAGTAGTATTGACGGCGGTATGAACACTGAAGCTTTCTTT. It specifies CASSIDGGMNTEAFF. The chain combines TRBV19 with TRBJ1-1; D remains ambiguous. V was trimmed by 3 bases and J by 0 bases, leaving 11 bases between them. CDR1 is LNHDA, CDR2 SQIVND, per germline (reference sequence). The CDR3 has 15 amino acids.

The chain employs TRBV6-4 and TRBJ2-3; TRBD1 might be the D (6 bases). Between the trimmed V and J ends, which lost 0 bases and 2 bases, there was a span of 9 bases. There are 15 residues in the CDR3. Germline CDR1 and CDR2: MRHNA and SNTAGT. CDR3 bases: TGTGCCAGCAGTGACTCGGGACACCCCACAGATACGCAGTATTTT. The encoded protein is CASSDSGHPTDTQYF.

The chain employs TRBV18 and TRBJ2-1; 14 nucleotides align to TRBD2. There are 18 residues in the CDR3. V was pared by 4 bases and J by 0 bases, with 5 bases of the junction left unmatched. Germline V gives CDR1 KGHSH, CDR2 LQKENI. The CDR3 DNA is TGTGCCAGCTCACAGTCCGGGACTAGCGGGAGCTCCTACAATGAGCAGTTCTTC. Its protein product is CASSQSGTSGSSYNEQFF.

V is TRBV13 and J is TRBJ2-1, with TRBD2 matching over 16 bases. The CDR3 length is 17 residues. Germline V lookup: CDR1 PRHDT, CDR2 FYEKMQ (reference sequence). V shed 5 bases and J 5 bases; nucleotides not matched to a gene: 6. The CDR3 loop reads CASSPSGTSGRDNEQFF. The CDR3 bases are TGTGCCAGCAGCCCTAGCGGGACTAGCGGGAGGGACAATGAGCAGTTCTTC.

The chain links TRBV14 to TRBJ2-6, with 7 bases lining up with TRBD1. The CDR3 is 19 residues long. The germline V gene has CDR1 SGHDN and CDR2 FVKESK. After removal of 3 bases from V and 0 bases from J, the junction contained 11 bases not matched to a gene. CDR3 nucleotides: TGTGCCAGCAGCCAGATCAGGGGGTTTTTTGACTCTGGGGCCAACGTCCTGACTTTC. This gives the protein CASSQIRGFFDSGANVLTF.

This chain joins TRBV5-1 and TRBJ2-7, with D unclear. Trimming removed 4 bases from V and 0 bases from J, with 14 bases in between. The CDR3 extends over 15 amino acids. Germline-derived CDR1 and CDR2 are SGHRS and YFSETQ. The CDR3 bases are TGCGCCAGCAGCCTCCTGACTCCCGTCTCCTACGAGCAGTACTTC. Translating it yields CASSLLTPVSYEQYF.

The rearrangement joins TRBV7-2 to TRBJ2-7, with 13 bases matching TRBD2. J lost 1 base, V lost 5 bases, and 8 bases had no gene match. The CDR3 is 17 residues long. Germline-derived CDR1 and CDR2 are SGHTA and FQGNSA. In DNA, the CDR3 is TGTGCCAGCAGCCGTGGACTAGCGGGGGAAATATCCTACGAGCAGTACTTC. Translated, it gives CASSRGLAGEISYEQYF.

This chain uses TRBV5-1 with TRBJ2-1; D is uncertain. Trimming removed 2 bases from V and 6 bases from J, with 12 bases in between. Germline lookup yields CDR1 SGHRS and CDR2 YFSETQ. This CDR3 is 14 amino acids long. CDR3 in DNA: TGCGCCAGCAGCTTAGGAGTCTCCGGCAATGAGCAGTTCTTC. Translation: CASSLGVSGNEQFF. Based on the CDR3 plus reference TRBV5-1 and TRBJ2-1, the full variable domain is KAGVTQTPRYLIKTRGQQVTLSCSPISGHRSVSWYQQTPGQGLQFLFEYFSETQRNKGNFPGRFSGRQFSNSRSEMNVSTLELGDSALYLCASSLGVSGNEQFFGPGTRLTVL.

The CDR3 DNA reads TGTGCCAGCAGTGAGGGACAGGGCCACACTGAAGCTTTCTTT. Protein sequence: CASSEGQGHTEAFF. The rearrangement links TRBV25-1 to TRBJ1-1; 9 bases fit TRBD1. The CDR3 consists of 14 residues. J was trimmed by 3 bases and V by 3 bases; bases with no gene match: 2. Germline CDR1 and CDR2: MGHDK and SYGVNS.

The chain uses TRBV15 and TRBJ2-3; the match to TRBD1 covers 8 bases. CDR3 length equals 13 residues. The V gene's germline CDR1 is LNHNV and CDR2 YYDKDF (reference sequence). V lost 0 bases to trimming and J lost 9 bases; unmatched junction nucleotides: 2. In nucleotides, the CDR3 is TGTGCCACCAGCAGAGAGACAGGGGACACGCAGTATTTT. This encodes CATSRETGDTQYF.

The chain is built from TRBV7-6 and TRBJ2-2; D is uncertain. Germline values: CDR1 SGHVS, CDR2 FNYEAQ. CDR3 length equals 15 residues. Trimming removed 1 base at V and 4 bases at J, with 10 bases between. The CDR3 region is CASSLDVLRTGELFF. The CDR3, as DNA: TGTGCCAGCAGCTTAGACGTTTTGCGCACCGGGGAGCTGTTTTTT. Full variable domain (outside the CDR3, taken from reference TRBV7-6 and TRBJ2-2): GAGVSQSPRYKVTKRGQDVALRCDPISGHVSLYWYRQALGQGPEFLTYFNYEAQQDKSGLPNDRFSAERPEGSISTLTIQRTEQRDSAMYRCASSLDVLRTGELFFGEGSRLTVL.

J is TRBJ2-7 and V is TRBV6-5; 9 bases are shared with TRBD1. The germline CDR1 and CDR2 sequences are MNHEY and SVGAGI. V lost 5 bases to trimming and J lost 3 bases; unmatched junction nucleotides: 8. The CDR3 has 15 residues. The CDR3 protein is CASSLDRGKGYEQYF. The CDR3 region has the DNA TGTGCCAGCAGTCTTGACAGGGGGAAAGGCTACGAGCAGTACTTC.

The chain couples TRBV6-5 to TRBJ2-2; possible D gene TRBD2, 6 bases. The germline V and J ends were trimmed by 1 base and 1 base, with 10 bases remaining between them. CDR1 is MNHEY, CDR2 SVGAGI, per germline. The CDR3 has 16 amino acids. In DNA, the CDR3 is TGTGCCAGCAGTTACTACATTAGCGGGAACACCGGGGAGCTGTTTTTT. Translated, it gives CASSYYISGNTGELFF.

The gene calls are TRBV19 and TRBJ2-1; tentatively, D is TRBD2 (5 bases). The V gene's germline CDR1 is LNHDA and CDR2 SQIVND (reference sequence). This CDR3 is built from 14 residues. Trimming left V 3 bases short and J 9 bases short, with 15 bases between. CDR3 region: CASSMRWERGEQFF. In DNA form, the CDR3 reads TGTGCCAGTAGTATGAGATGGGAGAGAGGTGAGCAGTTCTTC.

J is TRBJ2-2 and V is TRBV5-1; D unclear. The CDR3 is 14 residues long. Deletions cut 2 bases from V and 4 bases from J, with 9 bases between. CDR1 is SGHRS, CDR2 YFSETQ, per germline. The CDR3, as DNA: TGCGCCAGCAGCTTCGGTAAGAGCACCGGGGAGCTGTTTTTT. This translates into CASSFGKSTGELFF. Looking up the rest from reference TRBV5-1 and TRBJ2-2 gives the full variable domain: KAGVTQTPRYLIKTRGQQVTLSCSPISGHRSVSWYQQTPGQGLQFLFEYFSETQRNKGNFPGRFSGRQFSNSRSEMNVSTLELGDSALYLCASSFGKSTGELFFGEGSRLTVL.

The CDR3, as DNA: TGTGCCAGCAGCTACGGGGGGGGGTCCCCCAAGCAGTACTTC. Protein sequence: CASSYGGGSPKQYF. The rearrangement links TRBV5-8 to TRBJ2-7; TRBD2 matches at 8 bases. This CDR3 comprises 14 residues. CDR1 SGHTS and CDR2 YDEGEE come from the germline V gene. J gave up 8 bases and V 3 bases, and 10 bases lay outside the gene matches.

This chain links TRBV15 with TRBJ2-7, with D uncertain. Germline CDR1 is LNHNV and CDR2 is YYDKDF (reference sequence). V lost 0 bases and J 6 bases, leaving 12 bases between the germline ends. The CDR3 loop spans 14 amino acids. CDR3 amino acids: CATSRDVTTFEQYF. The CDR3 bases are TGTGCCACCAGCAGAGATGTCACTACTTTCGAGCAGTACTTC.

This clone turned up a few times. The rearrangement uses TRBV4-1 and TRBJ2-1, with D perhaps TRBD2 (6 bases). The CDR3 is 15 amino acids. Germline values: CDR1 MGHRA, CDR2 YSYEKL. Trimming pared 6 bases from V and 0 bases from J, leaving 12 bases between. In DNA, the CDR3 is TGCGCCAGCAGGGGGAGGCGGGGCTCCTACAATGAGCAGTTCTTC. This translates into CASRGRRGSYNEQFF.

The chain has TRBV28 and TRBJ1-5; D gene unclear. This CDR3 has 18 amino acids. Trimming took off 6 bases at V and 0 bases at J, with 21 bases between the two ends. Germline CDR1 and CDR2: MDHEN and SYDVKM. The CDR3, as DNA: TGTGCCAGCAGCAACCCCTCCTCGGGCCGGGGTAGCAATCAGCCCCAGCATTTT. Amino acid sequence: CASSNPSSGRGSNQPQHF.

The CDR3 region is CAIRQGVTNNEQFF. Here the CDR3 DNA reads TGTGCCATCAGGCAGGGGGTAACAAACAATGAGCAGTTCTTC. This chain connects TRBV10-3 to TRBJ2-1, with 7 positions matching TRBD1. The germline V gene encodes CDR1 ENHRY and CDR2 SYGVKD. After removal of 6 bases from V and 5 bases from J, the junction contained 7 bases not matched to a gene. The CDR3 totals 14 residues.

This clone occurred once. This chain joins TRBV14 and TRBJ2-1; 11 positions match TRBD2. The ends lost 4 bases at V and 8 bases at J; junction bases unmatched: 4. Germline V lookup: CDR1 SGHDN, CDR2 FVKESK. This CDR3 has 14 residues. The CDR3 DNA reads as TGTGCCAGCAGCCCACTAGCGGGAGTGGATGAGCAGTTCTTC. Protein sequence: CASSPLAGVDEQFF. Filled out from reference TRBV14 and TRBJ2-1, the complete variable domain reads EAGVTQFPSHSVIEKGQTVTLRCDPISGHDNLYWYRRVMGKEIKFLLHFVKESKQDESGMPNNRFLAERTGGTYSTLKVQPAELEDSGVYFCASSPLAGVDEQFFGPGTRLTVL.

V and J are TRBV7-3 and TRBJ2-1, with 9 bases that match TRBD2. V was pared by 6 bases and J by 7 bases, with 13 bases of the junction left unmatched. Germline lookup yields CDR1 SGHTA and CDR2 FQGTGA. The CDR3 sequence is 16 residues long. The chain's CDR3 is CASSSFTSGPMNEQFF. CDR3 nucleotide sequence: TGTGCCAGCAGTTCTTTTACTAGCGGGCCAATGAATGAGCAGTTCTTC.

The chain joins TRBV5-5 to TRBJ1-5, with D possibly being TRBD1 (6 bases). Trimming took 2 bases from V and 3 from J, leaving 15 bases between them. From germline, CDR1 is SGHKS and CDR2 YYEKEE (reference sequence). The CDR3 sequence is 16 residues long. The CDR3 DNA reads TGTGCCAGCAGCTTCCGGGACACCGGCGACAATCAGCCCCAGCATTTT. It encodes CASSFRDTGDNQPQHF.

This clone is a singleton in its sample. The J gene is TRBJ2-2, the V gene TRBV11-3; tentatively, D is TRBD2 (5 bases). The V and J ends lost 5 bases and 4 bases respectively, with 11 bases between them. The germline gives CDR1 SGHNT, CDR2 YENEEA. The CDR3 runs to 14 residues. In DNA, the CDR3 is TGTGCCAGCAGCCCCGGACGGGGCACCGGGGAGCTGTTTTTT. It encodes CASSPGRGTGELFF.

V usage is TRBV19 and J usage is TRBJ2-3, with D uncertain. CDR1 LNHDA and CDR2 SQIVND come from the germline V gene (reference sequence). Trimming stripped 5 bases from V and 0 bases from J, with 6 bases between. The CDR3 is 13 amino acids. CDR3 in DNA: TGTGCCAGTAGTCAGTTCAGCACAGATACGCAGTATTTT. This codes for CASSQFSTDTQYF.

On this clone itself: The junction departs from the called germline gene at one end, perhaps through a read error. This chain links TRBV7-8 with TRBJ2-5; D is unresolved. CDR3 length: 15 residues. The germline gives CDR1 SGHVS, CDR2 FQNEAQ. CDR3 in amino acids: CASSLDRLLQETQYF. The CDR3 nucleotides are TGTGCCAGCAGCTTAGACCGACTCCTACAAGAAACCCAGTACTTC.

The chain couples TRBV5-1 to TRBJ2-3, with 7 bases that match TRBD2. The germline gives CDR1 SGHRS, CDR2 YFSETQ. J was trimmed by 1 base and V by 3 bases; bases with no gene match: 8. The length of the CDR3 is 16 residues. CDR3 amino acids: CASSWNSGKGTDTQYF. CDR3 in DNA: TGCGCCAGCAGCTGGAACAGCGGGAAGGGCACAGATACGCAGTATTTT.

The chain carries TRBV28 and TRBJ1-1, with D possibly TRBD1 on 5 matching bases. CDR3 size: 14 residues. The V gene lost 5 bases and the J gene lost 1 base, with 11 bases spanning the gap. CDR1 and CDR2 from the germline V gene are MDHEN and SYDVKM. The CDR3 is CASSGATPNTEAFF. For the CDR3, the DNA is TGTGCCAGCAGTGGGGCCACTCCGAACACTGAAGCTTTCTTT.

This rearrangement joins TRBV9 to TRBJ1-1; 11 positions agree with TRBD1. V lost 7 bases and J lost 2; bases outside the gene matches: 13. This CDR3 is 17 amino acids long. Germline-derived CDR1 and CDR2 are SGDLS and YYNGEE. As DNA, the CDR3 is TGTGCCAGCTCAGCGAGGGGACAGGGGGACTTCAACACTGAAGCTTTCTTT. Translated: CASSARGQGDFNTEAFF.

The chain recombines TRBV5-1 with TRBJ2-3; 7 positions match TRBD2. Germline lookup yields CDR1 SGHRS and CDR2 YFSETQ. The CDR3 spans 16 residues. V was clipped by 6 bases and J by 1 base; unmatched bases: 11. The CDR3 sequence: CASTRGGSAGTDTQYF. The CDR3 bases are TGCGCCAGCACGCGAGGCGGGAGTGCAGGCACAGATACGCAGTATTTT.

This clone was found once. The rearrangement links TRBV5-1 to TRBJ2-3, with D perhaps matching TRBD1 (7 bases). This CDR3 has 15 amino acids. Per germline, CDR1 SGHRS and CDR2 YFSETQ. Trimming removed 1 base at V and 2 bases at J, with 11 bases between. The CDR3 here is CASSLRGTDTDTQYF. The DNA for the CDR3 is TGCGCCAGCAGCTTGCGCGGGACAGACACAGATACGCAGTATTTT.

V usage is TRBV7-2 and J usage is TRBJ2-7; 8 nucleotides align to TRBD2. The junction had 6 bases not matched to a gene; V was cut back by 1 base and J by 1 base. The germline gives CDR1 SGHTA, CDR2 FQGNSA. The CDR3 totals 16 residues. The CDR3 sequence is CASSLDPGGTSYEQYF. CDR3 DNA sequence: TGTGCCAGCAGCTTAGATCCGGGAGGGACTTCCTACGAGCAGTACTTC.